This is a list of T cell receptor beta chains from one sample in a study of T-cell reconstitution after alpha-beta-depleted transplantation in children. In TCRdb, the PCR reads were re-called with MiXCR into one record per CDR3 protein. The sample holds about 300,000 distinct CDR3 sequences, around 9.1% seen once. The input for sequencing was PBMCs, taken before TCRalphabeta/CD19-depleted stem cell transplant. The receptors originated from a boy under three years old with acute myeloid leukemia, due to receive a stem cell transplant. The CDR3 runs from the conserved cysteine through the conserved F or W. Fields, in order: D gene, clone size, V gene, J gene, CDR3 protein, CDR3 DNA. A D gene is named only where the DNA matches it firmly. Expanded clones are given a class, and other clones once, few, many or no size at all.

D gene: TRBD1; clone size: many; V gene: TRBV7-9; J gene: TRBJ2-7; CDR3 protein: CASSSWTGRNEQYF; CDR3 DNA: TGTGCCAGCAGCTCATGGACAGGGCGAAACGAGCAGTACTTC
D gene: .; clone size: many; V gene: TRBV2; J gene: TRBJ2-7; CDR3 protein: CASSESGDRSYEQYF; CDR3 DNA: TGTGCCAGCAGTGAATCCGGGGACCGTTCCTACGAGCAGTACTTC
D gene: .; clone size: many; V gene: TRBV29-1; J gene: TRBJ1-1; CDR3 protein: CSASGRGTTGNTEAFF; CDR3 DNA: TGCAGCGCTTCCGGGAGGGGCACGACAGGTAACACTGAAGCTTTCTTT
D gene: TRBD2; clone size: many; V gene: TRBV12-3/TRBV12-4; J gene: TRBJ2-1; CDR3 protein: CASSSSSGVWGEQFF; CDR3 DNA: TGTGCCAGCAGTTCCTCTAGCGGGGTTTGGGGTGAGCAGTTCTTC
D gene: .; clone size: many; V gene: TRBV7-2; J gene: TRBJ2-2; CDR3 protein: CASSVRVAGELFF; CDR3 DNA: TGTGCCAGCAGCGTACGGGTCGCCGGGGAGCTGTTTTTT
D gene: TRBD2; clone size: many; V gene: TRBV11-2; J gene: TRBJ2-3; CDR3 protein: CASSLEGLAGDTQYF; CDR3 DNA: TGTGCCAGCAGCTTAGAAGGACTAGCGGGAGATACGCAGTATTTT
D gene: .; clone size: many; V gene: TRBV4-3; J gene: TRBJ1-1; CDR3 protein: CASSQEGDDTEAFF; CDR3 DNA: TGCGCCAGCAGCCAAGAAGGGGATGACACTGAAGCTTTCTTT
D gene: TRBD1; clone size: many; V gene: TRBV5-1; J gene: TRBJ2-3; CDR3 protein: CASSSGSGQGVTDTQYF; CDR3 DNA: TGCGCCAGCAGCTCGGGGAGTGGACAGGGAGTAACAGATACGCAGTATTTT
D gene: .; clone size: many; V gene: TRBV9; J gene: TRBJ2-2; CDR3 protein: CASSVGLTGELFF; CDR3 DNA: TGTGCCAGCAGCGTAGGGTTGACCGGGGAGCTGTTTTTT
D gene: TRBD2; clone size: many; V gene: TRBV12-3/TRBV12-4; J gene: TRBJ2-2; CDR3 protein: CASSPGLAGGEGTGELFF; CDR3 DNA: TGTGCCAGCAGTCCGGGACTAGCGGGAGGGGAAGGGACCGGGGAGCTGTTTTTT
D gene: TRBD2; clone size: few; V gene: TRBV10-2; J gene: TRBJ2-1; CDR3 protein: CASSELTSGRFNEQFF; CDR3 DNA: TGCGCCAGCAGTGAACTAACTAGCGGGAGGTTCAATGAGCAGTTCTTC
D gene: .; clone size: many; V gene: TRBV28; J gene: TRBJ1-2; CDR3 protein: CASSLGLLTANYGYTF; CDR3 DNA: TGTGCCAGCAGTTTAGGCCTCCTGACGGCTAACTATGGCTACACCTTC
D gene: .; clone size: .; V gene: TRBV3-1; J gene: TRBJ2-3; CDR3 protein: CACSTRLVGAAVDTQYF; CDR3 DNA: TGTGCCTGCAGCACCCGTTTAGTAGGGGCCGCGGTAGATACGCAGTATTTT
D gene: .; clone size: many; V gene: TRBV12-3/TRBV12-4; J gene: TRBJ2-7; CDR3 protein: CASSTTGGLYEQYF; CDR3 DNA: TGTGCCAGCAGTACGACAGGTGGGCTCTACGAGCAGTACTTC
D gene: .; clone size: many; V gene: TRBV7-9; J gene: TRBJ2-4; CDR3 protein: CASSLGGGNIQYF; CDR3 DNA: TGTGCCAGCAGCTTAGGGGGAGGAAACATTCAGTACTTC
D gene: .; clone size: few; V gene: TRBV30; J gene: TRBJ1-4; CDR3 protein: CAWSVGVNEKLFF; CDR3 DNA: TGTGCCTGGAGTGTAGGAGTCAATGAAAAACTGTTTTTT
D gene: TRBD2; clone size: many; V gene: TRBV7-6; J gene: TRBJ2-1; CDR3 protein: CASSLEGLGNEQFF; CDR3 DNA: TGTGCCAGCAGCTTAGAAGGACTAGGGAATGAGCAGTTCTTC
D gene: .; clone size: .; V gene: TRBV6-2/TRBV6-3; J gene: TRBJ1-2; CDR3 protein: CASSYRTDQRWTVGYTF; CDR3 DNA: TGTGCCAGCAGTTACCGAACAGACCAGAGATGGACGGTGGGCTACACCTTC
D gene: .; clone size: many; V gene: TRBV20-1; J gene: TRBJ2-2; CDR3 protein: CSARERVFRDITGELFF; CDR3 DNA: TGCAGTGCTAGAGAGAGAGTCTTCCGGGACATCACCGGGGAGCTGTTTTTT
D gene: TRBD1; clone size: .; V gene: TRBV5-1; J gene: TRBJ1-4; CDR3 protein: CASSLVQGAKEKLFF; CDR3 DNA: TGCGCCAGCAGCTTGGTACAGGGGGCGAAAGAAAAACTGTTTTTT
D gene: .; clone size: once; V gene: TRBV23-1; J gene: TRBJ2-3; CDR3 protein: CASSQTESSTDTQYF; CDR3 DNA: TGCGCCAGCAGTCAGACAGAGTCTAGCACAGATACGCAGTATTTT
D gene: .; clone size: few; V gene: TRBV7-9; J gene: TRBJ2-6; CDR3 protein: CASSPGRSGANVLTF; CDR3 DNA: TGTGCCAGCAGTCCAGGGAGGTCTGGGGCCAACGTCCTGACTTTC
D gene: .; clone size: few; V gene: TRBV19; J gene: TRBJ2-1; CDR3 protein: CASSIVGEQFF; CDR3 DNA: TGTGCCAGTAGTATAGTCGGTGAGCAGTTCTTC
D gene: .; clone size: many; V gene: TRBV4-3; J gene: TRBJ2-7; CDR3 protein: CASSQEGGTYEQYF; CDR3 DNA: TGCGCCAGCAGCCAAGAGGGGGGCACCTACGAGCAGTACTTC
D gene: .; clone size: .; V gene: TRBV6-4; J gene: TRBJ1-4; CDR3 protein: CTSCLRVSYVATNEKLFF; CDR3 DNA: TGTACCAGCTGCCTTAGGGTGTCATACGTTGCAACTAATGAAAAACTGTTTTTT
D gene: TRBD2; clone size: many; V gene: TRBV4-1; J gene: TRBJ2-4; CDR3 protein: CASSHTSGRPGAKNIQYF; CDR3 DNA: TGCGCCAGCAGCCACACTAGCGGGAGGCCCGGGGCCAAAAACATTCAGTACTTC
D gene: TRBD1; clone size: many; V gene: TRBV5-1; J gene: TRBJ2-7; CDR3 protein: CASSQGQLYEQYF; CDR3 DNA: TGCGCCAGCAGCCAGGGACAGCTATACGAGCAGTACTTC
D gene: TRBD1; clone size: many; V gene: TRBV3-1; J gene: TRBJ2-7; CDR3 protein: CASSLLGQTYEQYF; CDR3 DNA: TGTGCCAGCAGCCTACTGGGACAGACCTACGAGCAGTACTTC
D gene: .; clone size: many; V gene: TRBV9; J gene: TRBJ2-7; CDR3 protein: CASSVGYRNSYEQYF; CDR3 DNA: TGTGCCAGCAGCGTAGGGTACAGGAACTCCTACGAGCAGTACTTC
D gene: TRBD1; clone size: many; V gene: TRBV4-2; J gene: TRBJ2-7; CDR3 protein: CASSQGTGIWVNEQYF; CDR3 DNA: TGTGCCAGCAGCCAAGGGACAGGTATTTGGGTGAACGAGCAGTACTTC
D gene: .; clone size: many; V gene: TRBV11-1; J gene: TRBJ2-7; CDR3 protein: CASSTGTPNEQYF; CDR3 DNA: TGTGCCAGCAGCACCGGGACTCCAAACGAGCAGTACTTC
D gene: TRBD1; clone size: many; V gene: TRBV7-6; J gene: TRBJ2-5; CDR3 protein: CASSSTGAGETQYF; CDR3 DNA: TGTGCCAGCAGCTCCACAGGGGCAGGGGAGACCCAGTACTTC
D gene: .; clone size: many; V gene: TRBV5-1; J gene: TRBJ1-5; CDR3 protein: CASSPIPSNQPQHF; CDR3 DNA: TGCGCCAGCAGCCCCATACCTAGCAATCAGCCCCAGCATTTT
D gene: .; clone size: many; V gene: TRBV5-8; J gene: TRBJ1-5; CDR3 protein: CASSLLAAFNQPQHF; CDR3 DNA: TGTGCCAGCAGCTTGCTGGCAGCGTTCAATCAGCCCCAGCATTTT
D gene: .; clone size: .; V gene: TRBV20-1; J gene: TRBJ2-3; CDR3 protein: CSARSSWTDTQYF; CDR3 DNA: TGCAGTGCTCGTAGTTCCTGGACAGATACGCAGTATTTT
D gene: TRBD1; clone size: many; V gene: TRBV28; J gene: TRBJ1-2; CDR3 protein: CASSLYGQGDNGYTF; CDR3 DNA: TGTGCCAGCAGTTTATACGGACAGGGGGATAATGGCTACACCTTC
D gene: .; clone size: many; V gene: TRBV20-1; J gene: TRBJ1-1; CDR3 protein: CSARASGGAGRAFF; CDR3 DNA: TGCAGTGCTAGAGCCTCCGGGGGCGCGGGTAGGGCTTTCTTT
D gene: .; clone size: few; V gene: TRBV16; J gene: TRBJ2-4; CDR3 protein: CASSQRVSGELAKNIQYF; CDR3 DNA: TGTGCCAGCAGCCAAAGAGTATCGGGGGAGCTAGCCAAAAACATTCAGTACTTC
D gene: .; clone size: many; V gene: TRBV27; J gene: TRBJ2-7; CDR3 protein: CASSPGSRVYEQYF; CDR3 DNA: TGTGCCAGCAGTCCCGGATCTCGTGTCTACGAGCAGTACTTC
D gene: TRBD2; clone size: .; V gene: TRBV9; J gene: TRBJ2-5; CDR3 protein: CASSGGGLAGVRETQYF; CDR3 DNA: TGTGCCAGCAGCGGGGGCGGACTAGCGGGAGTGAGAGAGACCCAGTACTTC
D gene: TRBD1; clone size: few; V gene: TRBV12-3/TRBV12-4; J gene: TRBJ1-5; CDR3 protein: CASSLPPDRGKGQPQHF; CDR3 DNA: TGTGCCAGCAGTTTACCGCCCGACAGGGGGAAGGGTCAGCCCCAGCATTTT